This T cell receptor (beta chain) was found in a study of naive and memory T cell subsets. Study results and limitations: Possibly reflecting memory cells re-expressing CD45RA, a few larger clonotypes occurred in naive repertoires, especially CD8. Activation and differentiation may alter RNA-based TCR counts. The power law exponent of TCR abundance differed between naive and memory cells. Over 90% of naive TCR sequences appeared only once, unlike memory subsets.

Remarks on this clonotype: Its target is not known.

Two oligonucleotides, mixed equimolar, formed the beta constant-region primer covering TRBC1 and TRBC2. The ligated cDNA underwent four PCR rounds using SP2 and nested alpha and beta constant-region primers. TCRdb re-derived calls from the UMI-ligation and nested PCR reads in MiXCR, one entry per CDR3 protein. The sample carries around 140,000 distinct CDR3 sequences, 15% to 20% recorded once. This CDR3 has 14 amino acids. Germline V gene data show CDR1 as SQVTM and CDR2 as ANQGSEA. J was trimmed by 5 bases and V by 2 bases; bases with no gene match: 8. Four subsets defined by CD45RA and CD27 were sorted after CD3, CD4, CD8 and live/dead staining.

The clonotype originates from a human donor in good health. The sequenced material came from naive CD8+ T cells from blood. V gene TRBV29-1 combines with J gene TRBJ2-5; TRBD1 aligns across 7 bases. CDR3 coding DNA: TGCAGCGTTGAATGGGACAGCCGCGGGGAGACCCAGTACTTC. Protein sequence: CSVEWDSRGETQYF. Using reference TRBV29-1 and TRBJ2-5 for the parts outside the CDR3, the full variable domain is SAVISQKPSRDICQRGTSLTIQCQVDSQVTMMFWYRQQPGQSLTLIATANQGSEATYESGFVIDKFPISRPNLTFSTLTVSNMSPEDSSIYLCSVEWDSRGETQYFGPGTRLLVL.